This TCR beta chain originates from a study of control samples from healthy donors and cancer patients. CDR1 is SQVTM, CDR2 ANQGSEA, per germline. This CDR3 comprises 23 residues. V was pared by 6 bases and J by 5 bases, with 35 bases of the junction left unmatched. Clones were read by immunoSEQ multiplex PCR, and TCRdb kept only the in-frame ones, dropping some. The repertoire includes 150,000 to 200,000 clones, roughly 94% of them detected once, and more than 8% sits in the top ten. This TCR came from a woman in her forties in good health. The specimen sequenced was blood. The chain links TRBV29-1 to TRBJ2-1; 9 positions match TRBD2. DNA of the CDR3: TGCAGCGTCGTGCGCAACAGGGACCACCCCAAGGTAGCGGGAGCTCTTAGGGACAATGAGCAGTTCTTC. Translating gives CSVVRNRDHPKVAGALRDNEQFF.